This T cell receptor beta chain was observed in a study of blood T cell repertoires in COVID-19. Background on the study: Both acute and convalescent COVID-19 samples were obtained from the United States, Italy and Spain.

How the authors handled the data: Reference gene primer amplification in the assay estimated nucleated cell counts. Here immunoSEQ multiplex PCR was the method, and the copy in TCRdb shows in-frame clones only, minus some. D and trimming were read from the DNA, whereas the V and J calls and clone size are those reported in that table. This sample yields approximately 250,000 clones, of which roughly 79% are seen a single time; approximately 15% belongs to the top ten. The germline V gene encodes CDR1 LNHDA and CDR2 SQIVND (reference sequence). The CDR3 length is 14 residues. With V trimmed by 3 bases and J by 3 bases, 5 bases remained unmatched. Enrolled through a virtual design, the participants were between 18 and 89 years of age and came from fewer than 30 US areas. Allocation to cohorts depended on clinical history reported by the participants.

This clonotype originated in a man aged 35 to 55 who had recovered from COVID-19. The chain recombines TRBV19 with TRBJ2-7, with 7 bases that match TRBD2. Specimen: PBMCs or T cells enriched from blood (not recorded which). CDR3 DNA: TGTGCCAGTAGTATCCGCGGGGGAGACTACGAGCAGTACTTC. Translated: CASSIRGGDYEQYF.